This T cell receptor (beta chain) originates from a study of T cell repertoires in ileal Crohn's disease. Study information: The M6 sample came from neoterminal ileum during colonoscopy after surgery.

The time point here: neoterminal ileum biopsy at postoperative endoscopy, about 6 months after surgery. Produced via immunoSEQ multiplex PCR; TCRdb's table is partial and in-frame only. The repertoire includes 11,000 or so clones, about 80% of them detected once, and roughly 14% sits in the top ten. Only a few counts were recorded for this clone. The CDR3 has 15 amino acids. Germline-derived CDR1 and CDR2 are LNHDA and SQIVND (reference sequence). The V end lost 3 bases, the J end lost 3 bases, and 11 bases lay between the germline ends. V usage is TRBV19 and J usage is TRBJ2-2; D unresolved. The sequenced material came from ileal tissue. The TCR was taken from an adult with Crohn's disease. The CDR3 sequence: CASSMLSQDTGELFF. The CDR3 DNA is TGTGCCAGTAGTATGCTCAGTCAGGACACCGGGGAGCTGTTTTTT.